This TCR beta chain was retrieved from a study of OX40 agonist ivuxolimab in advanced cancers. Sequencing used immunoSEQ multiplex PCR; TCRdb keeps in-frame clones, though not all of them. The sample has fewer than 45,000 clones, around three quarters seen once. Turning to this clone: Its specificity is unknown.

Study results and limitations: The average count of expanded clones was higher among CD8+ T cells than among CD4+.

Sequenced material: CD4+ or CD8+ T cells sorted from blood, taken in a trial of the OX40 agonist ivuxolimab. The receptor comes from an adult with an advanced solid tumor such as melanoma, head and neck, liver or kidney cancer.

CDR3 sequence (DNA): TGTGCCTGGAGTGTAGGCAGTGGGGTCTACGAGCAGTACTTC. Encoded protein: CAWSVGSGVYEQYF. V is TRBV30 and J is TRBJ2-7; no reliable D call. CDR3 size: 14 residues. Germline-derived CDR1 and CDR2 are GTSNPN and SVGIG (reference sequence). V was trimmed by 0 bases and J by 3 bases, leaving 12 bases between them.